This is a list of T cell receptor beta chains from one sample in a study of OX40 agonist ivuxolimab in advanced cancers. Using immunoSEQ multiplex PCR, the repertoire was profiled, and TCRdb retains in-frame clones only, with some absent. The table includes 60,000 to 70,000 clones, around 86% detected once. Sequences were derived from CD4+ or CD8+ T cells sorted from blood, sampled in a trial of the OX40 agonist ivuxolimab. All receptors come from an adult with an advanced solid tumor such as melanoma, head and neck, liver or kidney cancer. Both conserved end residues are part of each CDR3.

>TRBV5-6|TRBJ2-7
CASSLAGRLGYEQYF
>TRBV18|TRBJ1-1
CASSPPRAVLSEAFF
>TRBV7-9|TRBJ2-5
CASSDLAIEETQYF
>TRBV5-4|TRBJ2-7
CASSLKGKLNEQYF
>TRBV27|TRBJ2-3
CASSLRGIVWADTQYF
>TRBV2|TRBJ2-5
CASSYRETETQYF
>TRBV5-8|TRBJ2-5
CASSLGAGTGTETQYF
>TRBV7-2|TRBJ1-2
CASSSTDANYGYTF
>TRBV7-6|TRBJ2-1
CASSSRTSGKGEQFF
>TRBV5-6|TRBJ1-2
CASSLLTGYRGYTF
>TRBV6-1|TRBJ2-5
CASSEEGHLFETQYF